This TCR beta chain was observed in a study of CD8+ T cells in alopecia areata. The study, taken as a whole, reports: Scalp lesions, especially in alopecia totalis/universalis, had higher clonality than normal scalp. Scalp clonality and expanded CD8+ clones among the top 100 showed significant decreases with tofacitinib.

Sequencing templates came from extracted RNA that was reverse transcribed into cDNA. The data were produced by immunoSEQ multiplex PCR, yet TCRdb's version contains in-frame clones alone and is incomplete. The data contain some 96,000 clones, more than 55% of them singletons. For this clone: Its antigen is currently unknown.

Noted treatment: oral pan-JAK inhibitor, 5-10 mg twice daily. Looked up from germline, CDR1 is MNHEY and CDR2 is SMNVEV (reference sequence). This CDR3 contains 15 residues. V lost 4 bases and J lost 4; bases outside the gene matches: 9. This TCR came from a human donor with alopecia areata. Sequenced material: CD8+ T cells sorted from blood, taken at week 4, from a patient treated with tofacitinib. The chain has TRBV27 and TRBJ1-2, with 7 positions matching TRBD1. CDR3 in DNA: TGTGCCAGCAGTTCGTCTACAGGGGCCCTCTATGGCTACACCTTC. Its translation: CASSSSTGALYGYTF.